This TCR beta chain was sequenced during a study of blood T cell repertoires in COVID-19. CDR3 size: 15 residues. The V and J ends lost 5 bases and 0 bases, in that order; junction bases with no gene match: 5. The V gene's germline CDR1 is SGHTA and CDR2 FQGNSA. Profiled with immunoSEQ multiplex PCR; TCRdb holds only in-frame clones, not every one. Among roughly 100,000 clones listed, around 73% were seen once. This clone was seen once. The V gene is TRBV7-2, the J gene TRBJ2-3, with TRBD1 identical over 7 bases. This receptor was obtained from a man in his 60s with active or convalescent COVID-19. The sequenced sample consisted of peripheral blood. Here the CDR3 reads CASSPGTVSTDTQYF. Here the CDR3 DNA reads TGTGCCAGCAGCCCTGGGACAGTAAGCACAGATACGCAGTATTTT. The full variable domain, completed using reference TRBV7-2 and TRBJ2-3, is GAGVSQSPSNKVTEKGKDVELRCDPISGHTALYWYRQSLGQGLEFLIYFQGNSAPDKSGLPSDRFSAERTGGSVSTLTIQRTQQEDSAVYLCASSPGTVSTDTQYFGPGTRLTVL.